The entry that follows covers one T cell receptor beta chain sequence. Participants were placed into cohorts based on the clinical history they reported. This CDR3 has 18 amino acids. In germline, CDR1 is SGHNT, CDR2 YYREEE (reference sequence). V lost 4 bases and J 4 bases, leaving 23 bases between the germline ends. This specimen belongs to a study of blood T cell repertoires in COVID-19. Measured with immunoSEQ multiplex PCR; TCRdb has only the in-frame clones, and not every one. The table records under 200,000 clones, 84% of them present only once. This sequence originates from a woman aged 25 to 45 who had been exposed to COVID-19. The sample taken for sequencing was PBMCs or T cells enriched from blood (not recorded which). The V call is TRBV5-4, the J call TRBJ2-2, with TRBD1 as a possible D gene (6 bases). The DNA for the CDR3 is TGTGCCAGCAGCGTCCTTTCCGGGACACCCGCCCCCACCGGGGAGCTGTTTTTT. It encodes CASSVLSGTPAPTGELFF.